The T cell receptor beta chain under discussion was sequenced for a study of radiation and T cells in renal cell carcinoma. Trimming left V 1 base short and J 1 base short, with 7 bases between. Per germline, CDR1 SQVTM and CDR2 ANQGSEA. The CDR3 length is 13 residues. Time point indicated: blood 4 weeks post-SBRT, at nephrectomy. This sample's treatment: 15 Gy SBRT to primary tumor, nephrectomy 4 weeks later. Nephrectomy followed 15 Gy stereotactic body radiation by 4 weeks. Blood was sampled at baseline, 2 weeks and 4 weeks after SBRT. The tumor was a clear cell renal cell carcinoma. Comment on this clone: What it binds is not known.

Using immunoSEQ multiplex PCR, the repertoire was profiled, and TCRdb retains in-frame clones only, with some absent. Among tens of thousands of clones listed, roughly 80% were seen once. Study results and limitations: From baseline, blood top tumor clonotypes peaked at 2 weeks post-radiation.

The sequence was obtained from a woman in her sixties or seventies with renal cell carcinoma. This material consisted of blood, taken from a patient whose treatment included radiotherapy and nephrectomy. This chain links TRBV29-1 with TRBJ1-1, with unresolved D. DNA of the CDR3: TGCAGCGTTGAAGTGGTAGAGAACACTGAAGCTTTCTTT. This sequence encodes CSVEVVENTEAFF. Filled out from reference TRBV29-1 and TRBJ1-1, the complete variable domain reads SAVISQKPSRDICQRGTSLTIQCQVDSQVTMMFWYRQQPGQSLTLIATANQGSEATYESGFVIDKFPISRPNLTFSTLTVSNMSPEDSSIYLCSVEVVENTEAFFGQGTRLTVV.